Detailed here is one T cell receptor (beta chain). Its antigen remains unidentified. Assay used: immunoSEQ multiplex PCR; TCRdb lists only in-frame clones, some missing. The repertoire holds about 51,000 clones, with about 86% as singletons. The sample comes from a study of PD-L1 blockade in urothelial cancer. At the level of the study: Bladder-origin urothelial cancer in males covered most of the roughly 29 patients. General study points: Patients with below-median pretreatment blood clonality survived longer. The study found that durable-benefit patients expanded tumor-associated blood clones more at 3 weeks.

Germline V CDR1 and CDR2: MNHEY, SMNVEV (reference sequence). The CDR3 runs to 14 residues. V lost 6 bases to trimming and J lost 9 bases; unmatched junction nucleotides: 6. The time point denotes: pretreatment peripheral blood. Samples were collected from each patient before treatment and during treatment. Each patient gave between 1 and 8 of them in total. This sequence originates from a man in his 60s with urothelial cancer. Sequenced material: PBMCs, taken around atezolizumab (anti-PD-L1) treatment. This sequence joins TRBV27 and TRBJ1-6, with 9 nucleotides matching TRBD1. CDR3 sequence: CASRTQGAGSPLHF. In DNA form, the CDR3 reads TGTGCCAGCAGAACACAGGGGGCGGGTTCACCCCTCCACTTT.